A single sample gave rise to the 2 T cell receptor beta chains below, sequenced in a study of shared clonotypes between healthy human individuals (dated by TCRdb to 2020 to 2021). The receptor library was made with the immunoSEQ multiplex PCR assay. In its TCRdb copy, this immuneACCESS table keeps in-frame sequences only and misses some clones. Where compared with another copy, unresolved V genes explain less than half of these, and the others have no known cause. The sample data list some 530,000 clones, and roughly 80% of these were observed just once. The ten biggest clones cover 9.5% to 15% of the sample. Sequenced material: PBMCs. These receptors originate from a woman aged 40-49 years in good health. Some clones in this sample may be carry-over from other donors' samples.

The rearrangement joins TRBV18 to TRBJ2-3, with a possible D match to TRBD2 (5 bases). This CDR3 has 13 residues. Germline CDR1 is KGHSH and CDR2 is LQKENI. V lost 5 bases and J 0 bases, leaving 6 bases between the germline ends. The CDR3 DNA reads TGTGCCAGCTCAGACTATAGCACAGATACGCAGTATTTT. Translated, it gives CASSDYSTDTQYF.

The V and J genes are TRBV21-1 and TRBJ1-4; TRBD1, the D gene given by the table, was not confirmed from the DNA. TRBV21-1 is designated a pseudogene. The CDR3 has 14 residues. CDR3 loop: CASSNRVFWEKLFF. CDR3 sequence (DNA): TGTGCCAGCAGCAACAGGGTGTTTTGGGAAAAACTGTTTTTT.